The 4 T cell receptor beta chains presented below share a single source sample, sequenced in a study of T cell responses to AZD1222 COVID-19 vaccine. The assay was immunoSEQ multiplex PCR, and TCRdb's table has in-frame clones only and misses some. The sample includes 120,000 or so clones, about nine tenths of them seen just once. The sample consisted of peripheral blood, taken on day 0 of AZD1222 vaccination. Receptor source: an adult in good health.

CDR3 in DNA: TGTGCCAGCAGTTACTCGGCCGGGGAAAACATTCAGTACTTC. Amino acid sequence: CASSYSAGENIQYF. The chain employs TRBV6-5 and TRBJ2-4, with D possibly TRBD2 on 5 matching bases. Germline V lookup: CDR1 MNHEY, CDR2 SVGAGI. V lost 0 bases and J 5 bases, leaving 8 bases between the germline ends. The CDR3 totals 14 residues.

The CDR3 bases are TGTGCCAGCAGCTTAGAAGGGCTCGGTAATGAAAAACTGTTTTTT. Its protein product is CASSLEGLGNEKLFF. The rearrangement links TRBV27 to TRBJ1-4; D gene ambiguous. CDR1 is MNHEY, CDR2 SMNVEV, per germline (reference sequence). CDR3 length equals 15 residues. V was shortened by 6 bases and J by 4 bases, with 15 bases between the two germline ends.

The rearrangement links TRBV6-2 or TRBV6-3 to TRBJ1-5; TRBD1 aligns across 9 bases. The CDR3 is 15 amino acids. V lost 4 bases and J lost 6; bases outside the gene matches: 7. CDR1 is MNHEY and CDR2 is SVGEGT in the germline V gene. The CDR3 sequence: CASSLHRGRGQPQHF. Written as DNA, the CDR3 is TGTGCCAGCAGTTTGCACAGGGGGCGCGGTCAGCCCCAGCATTTT.

This chain links TRBV6-4 with TRBJ1-1; possibly TRBD1 for D (6 bases). Trimming took 6 bases from V and 2 from J, leaving 10 bases between them. Germline V CDR1 and CDR2: MRHNA, SNTAGT. The CDR3 is 13 residues long. CDR3 sequence reads: CASSSGQNTEAFF. DNA of the CDR3: TGTGCCAGCAGCTCGGGACAAAACACTGAAGCTTTCTTT.